Ten or more counts support the clone carrying this T cell receptor (beta chain). Its antigen is not known. Time point: newly diagnosed GD, antithyroid drugs for less than 3 months. Isolated PBMC RNA provided the starting material for the TCR library. The data were taken from a study of regulatory T cells in long-lasting Graves disease. The study's findings and limits: Persistent cases of Graves' showed reduced TCR diversity relative to newly diagnosed patients. New patients shared over 900 public clonotypes, and persistent patients shared more, with a few thousand.

Combining iRepertoire HTBI primers with Arm-PCR of CDR3 regions, the authors built TCR beta libraries. TCRdb reanalysed the multiplex PCR reads using MiXCR and keeps one entry per CDR3 protein. The sample consists of roughly 400,000 distinct CDR3 sequences, over 15% of them appearing once. After removal of 4 bases from V and 12 bases from J, the junction contained 10 bases not matched to a gene. This CDR3 contains 13 residues. In germline, CDR1 is SGHAT, CDR2 FQDESV (reference sequence). This sample was also put to use in a study of T cells in Graves' hyperthyroidism and ophthalmopathy. This second study notes: Diagnosis of hyperthyroidism was new in patients aged 18 to 65, and its duration was under 2 months. TCR CDR3 underwent first-round RT-PCR with the HTBI primer set.

The TCR comes from a woman aged 18-35 years with Graves disease. The V call is TRBV11-1, the J call TRBJ1-1; 8 bases fit TRBD1. Sequencing was performed on peripheral blood mononuclear cells (PBMCs), taken at new diagnosis, from a patient treated with antithyroid drugs. CDR3 loop: CASSYPGQALPFF. CDR3 sequence (DNA): TGTGCCAGCAGCTACCCGGGACAGGCTCTACCTTTCTTT.